Below are 4 T cell receptor beta chains sequenced from a single sample in a study of T cell repertoires in cytomegalovirus infection. In TCRdb, the reads were re-called with MiXCR into one record per CDR3 protein. This table has about 740,000 distinct CDR3 sequences, approximately 34% appearing once. What was sequenced was PBMCs. The receptors here all came from a human donor in good health (CMV status not recorded). Some clones in this sample may be carry-over from other donors' samples.

This clonotype was found a few times. This rearrangement joins TRBV7-2 to TRBJ2-7; D is possibly TRBD2 (5 bases). Germline values: CDR1 SGHTA, CDR2 FQGNSA. CDR3 length equals 15 residues. V was pared by 2 bases and J by 5 bases, with 16 bases between. The CDR3 here is CASSLTLAITNEQYF. The CDR3 DNA reads as TGTGCCAGCAGCTTAACTTTAGCGATCACCAACGAGCAGTACTTC. Full variable domain (rest looked up from reference TRBV7-2 and TRBJ2-7): GAGVSQSPSNKVTEKGKDVELRCDPISGHTALYWYRQSLGQGLEFLIYFQGNSAPDKSGLPSDRFSAERTGGSVSTLTIQRTQQEDSAVYLCASSLTLAITNEQYFGPGTRLTVT.

This clonotype was seen only a few times. The CDR3 DNA reads TGTGCCAGCAGCCAAAGTCAGGGTAACGCTTTCTTT. This translates into CASSQSQGNAFF. This chain uses TRBV4-2 with TRBJ1-1; tentative D call: TRBD1 (5 bases). Germline V gene lookup returns CDR1 LGHNA and CDR2 YNFKEQ. This CDR3 has 12 residues. With 2 bases removed from V and 11 bases from J, the gap between germline ends came to 12 bases.

The chain recombines TRBV14 with TRBJ1-1; no definite D call. This CDR3 is built from 13 residues. V was cut by 0 bases and J by 11 bases, with 13 bases left in between. Germline CDR1 reads SGHDN; CDR2 reads FVKESK. The chain's CDR3 is CASSQEKRFGAFF. CDR3 bases: TGTGCCAGCAGCCAAGAGAAACGGTTTGGGGCTTTCTTT.

This clonotype was seen a few times. The rearrangement links TRBV19 to TRBJ1-6; D is undetermined. This CDR3 contains 14 residues. V was shortened by 3 bases and J by 8 bases, with 11 bases between the two germline ends. Germline loops: CDR1 LNHDA, CDR2 SQIVND (reference sequence). The DNA of the CDR3 is TGTGCCAGTAGTATCGGGGAAGCCTATTCACCCCTCCACTTT. The encoded protein is CASSIGEAYSPLHF.